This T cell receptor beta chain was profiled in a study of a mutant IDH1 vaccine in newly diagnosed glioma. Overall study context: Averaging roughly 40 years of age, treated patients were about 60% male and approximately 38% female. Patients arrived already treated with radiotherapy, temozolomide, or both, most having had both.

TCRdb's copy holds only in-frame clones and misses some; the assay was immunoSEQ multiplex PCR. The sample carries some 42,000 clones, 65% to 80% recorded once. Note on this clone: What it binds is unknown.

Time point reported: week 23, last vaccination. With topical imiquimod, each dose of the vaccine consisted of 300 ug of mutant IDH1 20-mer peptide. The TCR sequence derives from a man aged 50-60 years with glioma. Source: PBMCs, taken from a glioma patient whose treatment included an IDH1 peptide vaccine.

Here the CDR3 DNA reads TGTGCCAGCAGTTTTGGACTCTACAATGAGCAGTTCTTC. Residues: CASSFGLYNEQFF. The chain employs TRBV7-9 and TRBJ2-1, with D perhaps TRBD2 (5 bases). V was shortened by 6 bases and J by 3 bases, with 9 bases between the two germline ends. In germline, CDR1 is SEHNR, CDR2 FQNEAQ (reference sequence). The CDR3 consists of 13 residues.